Listed below are T cell receptor beta chains from one sample, sequenced in a study of human T cells and chemical hapten exposure. TCRdb processed the RACE reads anew with MiXCR; each CDR3 protein has one entry. Here the sample spans around 300,000 distinct CDR3 sequences, about 5% being singletons. This specimen consisted of whole blood, obtained in connection with sensitization to the hapten diphenylcyclopropenone (DPC). All receptors derive from a woman aged 18-30 years with alopecia areata. Some clones in this sample may be carry-over from other donors' samples. Both conserved end residues are part of each CDR3. A D gene is named only where the DNA matches it firmly. The size entry is marked missing in some rows and otherwise reads once, few, many or a size class.

- - TRBJ1-2 TRBV7-9 CASSAGQRYGYTF TGTGCCAGCAGCGCGGGACAACGCTATGGCTACACCTTC
- - TRBJ1-4 TRBV12-3/TRBV12-4 CASSFGQREKLFF TGTGCCAGCAGCTTTGGACAGAGGGAAAAACTGTTTTTT
- - TRBJ1-6 TRBV5-6 CASSFNPDSYNSPLHF TGTGCCAGCAGCTTTAACCCGGACAGTTATAATTCACCCCTCCACTTT
TRBD1 - TRBJ1-2 TRBV2 CASSGQTGGIYGYTF TGTGCCAGCAGTGGACAGACAGGGGGGATCTATGGCTACACCTTC
TRBD1 many TRBJ2-7 TRBV20-1 CSAGAGQGFYEQYF TGCAGTGCGGGAGCGGGACAGGGGTTCTACGAGCAGTACTTC
- - TRBJ2-1 TRBV4-2 CASSQDRLSEQFF TGTGCCAGCAGCCAAGATCGCCTCTCCGAGCAGTTCTTC
- many TRBJ2-3 TRBV10-3 CATLSTTDTQYF TGTGCCACACTGTCTACCACAGATACGCAGTATTTT
- many TRBJ2-7 TRBV6-2/TRBV6-3 CASRIDSGSEQYF TGTGCCAGCAGAATAGACAGCGGCAGCGAGCAGTACTTC
- many TRBJ1-5 TRBV7-2 CASSFLGGPNQPQHF TGTGCCAGCAGCTTTTTAGGGGGGCCCAATCAGCCCCAGCATTTT
- many TRBJ1-2 TRBV12-3/TRBV12-4 CASTMGILGYTF TGTGCCAGCACTATGGGGATTCTTGGCTACACCTTC
TRBD1 - TRBJ2-3 TRBV6-2/TRBV6-3 CASRAGTVADTQYF TGTGCCAGCAGGGCTGGGACAGTGGCAGATACGCAGTATTTT
- many TRBJ1-5 TRBV18 CASSGMGNQPQHF TGTGCCAGCTCGGGAATGGGCAATCAGCCCCAGCATTTT
- - TRBJ2-3 TRBV6-6 CASSYQGADTQYF TGTGCCAGCAGTTACCAGGGTGCAGATACGCAGTATTTT
TRBD1 few TRBJ1-2 TRBV6-6 CASSLMRTGAGYTF TGTGCCAGCAGCCTCATGCGGACAGGGGCCGGCTACACCTTC
TRBD1 many TRBJ2-3 TRBV18 CASSPGQGTWTQYF TGTGCCAGCTCACCGGGACAGGGGACGTGGACGCAGTATTTT
- few TRBJ2-1 TRBV7-3 CASSLADGEQFF TGTGCCAGCAGCTTAGCCGACGGGGAGCAGTTCTTC
- many TRBJ2-3 TRBV11-2 CASSSVIFEPEVRGHHLDTQYF TGTGCCAGCAGCTCAGTTATCTTTGAGCCGGAGGTGCGGGGGCACCATTTAGATACGCAGTATTTT
TRBD1 many TRBJ2-7 TRBV20-1 CSCPGQGGEQYF TGCAGCTGCCCCGGACAGGGGGGCGAGCAGTACTTC
TRBD1 - TRBJ2-5 TRBV5-1 CASSSQDRGQETQYF TGCGCCAGCAGTTCTCAGGACAGGGGCCAAGAGACCCAGTACTTC
- few TRBJ1-5 TRBV7-2 CASSSSLGNQPQHF TGTGCCAGCAGCTCCTCTCTGGGGAATCAGCCCCAGCATTTT
- many TRBJ1-4 TRBV12-5 CASAPGQIGEKLFF TGTGCTAGTGCCCCCGGTCAGATCGGTGAAAAACTGTTTTTT
- many TRBJ2-3 TRBV18 CASSGPTDTQYF TGTGCCAGCTCAGGGCCGACAGATACGCAGTATTTT
- few TRBJ2-2 TRBV9 CASSPQGARNTGELFF TGTGCCAGCAGCCCTCAAGGGGCAAGGAACACCGGGGAGCTGTTTTTT
- few TRBJ1-1 TRBV28 CASSWGALEAFF TGTGCCAGCAGTTGGGGGGCTCTTGAAGCTTTCTTT
- few TRBJ2-3 TRBV4-3 CASTKACTDTQYF TGCGCCAGCACAAAGGCTTGCACAGATACGCAGTATTTT
TRBD1 few TRBJ2-7 TRBV20-1 CSASSGTGLDEQYF TGCAGTGCTAGTTCCGGGACAGGGTTGGACGAGCAGTACTTC
TRBD2 few TRBJ2-7 TRBV2 CASSRGRGDFYEQYF TGTGCCAGCAGCAGAGGACGGGGGGACTTCTACGAGCAGTACTTC
- many TRBJ2-7 TRBV6-2/TRBV6-3 CASSPLEGYYEQYF TGTGCCAGCAGCCCACTGGAGGGATACTACGAGCAGTACTTC
- - TRBJ2-3 TRBV3-1 CASSVRDKAVDTQYF TGTGCCAGCAGCGTCCGGGACAAGGCGGTTGATACGCAGTATTTT
- few TRBJ1-4 TRBV28 CASSLTDEKLFF TGTGCCAGCAGTTTAACGGATGAAAAACTGTTTTTT
- many TRBJ2-3 TRBV7-2 CASSLNRMGATDTQYF TGTGCCAGCAGCTTAAATCGGATGGGGGCCACAGATACGCAGTATTTT
- - TRBJ1-2 TRBV28 CASNLAGIYGYTF TGTGCCAGCAATCTGGCCGGAATTTATGGCTACACCTTC
TRBD1 - TRBJ2-3 TRBV29-1 CSVQTGGVDTQYF TGCAGCGTGCAGACAGGGGGCGTAGATACGCAGTATTTT
- few TRBJ1-5 TRBV5-1 CASSQGTFSNQPQHF TGCGCCAGCAGCCAGGGGACTTTCAGCAATCAGCCCCAGCATTTT
TRBD2 few TRBJ2-3 TRBV20-1 CSARDREVSTDTQYF TGCAGTGCTAGAGATCGGGAGGTGAGCACAGATACGCAGTATTTT